This T cell receptor (beta chain) appears in the sequencing data of a study of cytomegalovirus exposure and HLA in healthy donors. General study findings and limits: Later analysis demonstrated an association between a missense DCLRE1C variant and TCR beta V- and J-gene trimming. Cytomegalovirus status, reportedly, was diagnosed with high specificity and sensitivity by the classifier.

Concerning this clone itself: Its specificity is unknown.

PCR involved 60 Vbeta and 13 Jbeta primers. Using immunoSEQ multiplex PCR, the repertoire was profiled, and TCRdb retains in-frame clones only, with some absent. In the table there are around 150,000 clones, roughly two thirds of which are singletons. The CDR3 is 14 residues long. Germline assignment: CDR1 SGHNT and CDR2 YYREEE (reference sequence). This TCR derives from a woman in her 30s in good health and CMV-seronegative. Sequencing used PBMCs. This rearrangement joins TRBV5-4 to TRBJ2-5; 11 nucleotides align to TRBD2. The better agreement between TRBJ2-7 and the DNA end casts doubt on the J call. CDR3 region: CASTVTSGAYEQYF. As DNA, the CDR3 is TGTGCCAGCACTGTGACTAGCGGGGCCTACGAGCAGTACTTC.